Shown below are 22 T cell receptor beta chains from a single sample sequenced in a study of T cells in Graves' hyperthyroidism and ophthalmopathy. Amplified regions were TCR beta CDR3 sequences from RNA transcripts. TCR CDR3 underwent first-round RT-PCR with the HTBI primer set. TCRdb reprocessed the multiplex PCR reads with MiXCR, giving one entry per CDR3 protein. The sample yields under 300,000 distinct CDR3 sequences, approximately 12% seen once. The sample comprised blood. The receptor source for this set is a woman aged 25 to 39 with Graves' hyperthyroidism that later progressed to Graves' ophthalmopathy.

Ten or more counts support this clonotype. The chain recombines TRBV18 with TRBJ2-3; D is uncertain. V was trimmed by 3 bases and J by 4 bases, leaving 14 bases between them. Germline CDR1 is KGHSH and CDR2 is LQKENI. This CDR3 spans 15 amino acids. For the CDR3, the DNA is TGTGCCAGCTCACCCAACCTGTGGGTGTCAGATACGCAGTATTTT. Translation gives CASSPNLWVSDTQYF. Together with reference TRBV18 and TRBJ2-3, the CDR3 gives the full variable domain: NAGVMQNPRHLVRRRGQEARLRCSPMKGHSHVYWYRQLPEEGLKFMVYLQKENIIDESGMPKERFSAEFPKEGPSILRIQQVVRGDSAAYFCASSPNLWVSDTQYFGPGTRLTVL.

There are many counts of this clonotype. This chain links TRBV27 with TRBJ1-6; tentative D call: TRBD1 (6 bases). The V end lost 5 bases, the J end lost 8 bases, and 16 bases lay between the germline ends. Germline V gene lookup returns CDR1 MNHEY and CDR2 SMNVEV (reference sequence). The CDR3 length is 15 residues. CDR3 coding DNA: TGTGCCAGCAGTCCGCCCACAGGGAGGGATTCACCCCTCCACTTT. Translated, it gives CASSPPTGRDSPLHF.

This clonotype was counted at least ten times. The rearrangement uses TRBV28 and TRBJ2-1; D is ambiguous. V was trimmed by 6 bases and J by 8 bases, leaving 23 bases between them. The CDR3 has 16 amino acids. Germline CDR1 is MDHEN and CDR2 is SYDVKM. The CDR3 spells CASSPSTLPPFDEQFF. The DNA of the CDR3 is TGTGCCAGCAGCCCCAGTACTCTACCTCCGTTCGATGAGCAGTTCTTC.

Ten or more counts support this clonotype. The chain combines TRBV28 with TRBJ1-5; D unresolved. The CDR3 extends over 14 amino acids. CDR1 MDHEN and CDR2 SYDVKM come from the germline V gene. V lost 5 bases and J 2 bases, leaving 10 bases between the germline ends. The chain's CDR3 is CASSKVIGNQPQHF. The CDR3 DNA reads TGTGCCAGCAGTAAAGTAATAGGCAATCAGCCCCAGCATTTT.

Notes on this clonotype: This clone may be a read error of a much larger clone one base away. V and J are TRBV2 and TRBJ1-1; 8 nucleotides match TRBD1. J lost 11 bases, V lost 4 bases, and 6 bases had no gene match. CDR3 length: 12 amino acids. Germline V CDR1 and CDR2: SNHLY, FYNNEI. The chain's CDR3 is CASSVDRGVAFF. The CDR3 nucleotides are TGTGCCAGCAGTGTTGACAGGGGAGTTGCTTTCTTT. Supplemented by reference TRBV2 and TRBJ1-1, the full variable domain reads EPEVTQTPSHQVTQMGQEVILRCVPISNHLYFYWYRQILGQKVEFLVSFYNNEISEKSEIFDDQFSVERPDGSNFTLKIRSTKLEDSAMYFCASSVDRGVAFFGQGTRLTVV.

This clonotype showed up many times. V and J are TRBV27 and TRBJ2-7; a weak D match, TRBD1 (6 bases). Trimming took 3 bases from V and 5 from J, leaving 20 bases between them. Germline CDR1 reads MNHEY; CDR2 reads SMNVEV (reference sequence). This CDR3 has 16 amino acids. This chain's CDR3 is CASSLEWGTLGHEQYF. The CDR3 region has the DNA TGTGCCAGCAGTTTGGAGTGGGGGACACTGGGCCACGAGCAGTACTTC.

Only a few counts were recorded for this clonotype. The CDR3 protein is CASSQPTRGHEQYF. The CDR3 region has the DNA TGCGCCAGCAGCCAACCAACAAGGGGCCACGAGCAGTACTTC. The chain employs TRBV4-1 and TRBJ2-7, with D perhaps TRBD1 (5 bases). The CDR3 contains 14 residues. Trimming took 2 bases from V and 5 from J, leaving 13 bases between them. Germline CDR1 MGHRA, CDR2 YSYEKL.

This clonotype came up a few times. This chain joins TRBV6-5 and TRBJ1-5; the D is unclear. The CDR3 runs to 14 residues. The ends were cut back, 0 bases at V and 7 bases at J, with 10 bases in the middle. The germline CDR1 and CDR2 sequences are MNHEY and SVGAGI. The CDR3 here is CASSYSSGEQPQHF. The CDR3 DNA reads as TGTGCCAGCAGTTACTCTTCCGGAGAACAGCCCCAGCATTTT.

This clonotype has more than one count but fewer than ten. This chain uses TRBV4-1 with TRBJ2-2; perhaps TRBD1 as D (6 bases). V dropped 4 bases and J dropped 7 bases, with 16 bases sitting between them. Germline CDR1 and CDR2: MGHRA and YSYEKL. This CDR3 contains 15 residues. The CDR3 here is CASSRRLQGNGELFF. CDR3 sequence (DNA): TGCGCCAGCAGCCGCCGCTTACAGGGTAACGGGGAGCTGTTTTTT.

V is TRBV15 and J is TRBJ2-5; no reliable D call. Trimming cost V 0 bases and J 5 bases, with 16 bases left between them. Germline values: CDR1 LNHNV, CDR2 YYDKDF (reference sequence). The CDR3 covers 16 residues. CDR3 sequence (DNA): TGTGCCACCAGCAGAGATCCCCCAGGCCCCGGGGAGACCCAGTACTTC. This encodes CATSRDPPGPGETQYF.

Ten or more counts support this clonotype. The chain joins TRBV30 to TRBJ2-7; no clear D. Between the trimmed V and J ends, which lost 0 bases and 0 bases, there was a span of 3 bases. This CDR3 region has 12 residues. Germline V gene lookup returns CDR1 GTSNPN and CDR2 SVGIG (reference sequence). The CDR3, as DNA: TGTGCCTGGAGTGTAGGCTCCTACGAGCAGTACTTC. It encodes CAWSVGSYEQYF. Filled out from reference TRBV30 and TRBJ2-7, the complete variable domain reads SQTIHQWPATLVQPVGSPLSLECTVEGTSNPNLYWYRQAAGRGLQLLFYSVGIGQISSEVPQNLSASRPQDRQFILSSKKLLLSDSGFYLCAWSVGSYEQYFGPGTRLTVT.

This clonotype was observed many times. The V gene is TRBV7-9, the J gene TRBJ2-3, with TRBD1 matching over 8 bases. The CDR3 has 15 amino acids. The germline V gene has CDR1 SEHNR and CDR2 FQNEAQ (reference sequence). V shed 3 bases, J shed 5 bases, and the junction held 7 bases outside the gene matches. CDR3 nucleotides: TGTGCCAGCAGCTTGAATCAGGGGGCAAAAGATACGCAGTATTTT. It specifies CASSLNQGAKDTQYF.

This chain joins TRBV19 and TRBJ2-3; TRBD2 is a possible D gene (6 bases). The CDR3 loop spans 12 amino acids. The ends were cut back, 5 bases at V and 8 bases at J, with 11 bases in the middle. Per germline, CDR1 LNHDA and CDR2 SQIVND (reference sequence). The CDR3 bases are TGTGCCAGTAGTGAGGAGGGCGGTACGCAGTATTTT. This encodes CASSEEGGTQYF.

This clonotype was observed at least ten times. This sequence joins TRBV6-5 and TRBJ1-2; 8 nucleotides line up with TRBD1. The CDR3 runs 14 residues. Germline CDR1 MNHEY, CDR2 SVGAGI. V was clipped by 4 bases and J by 7 bases; unmatched bases: 8. The CDR3 nucleotides read TGTGCCAGCAGTTTCCGGACAGGGCAAGGTGGCTACACCTTC. Protein product: CASSFRTGQGGYTF.

There are a few counts of this clonotype. The chain couples TRBV27 to TRBJ2-5; D is unresolved. The germline CDR1 and CDR2 sequences are MNHEY and SMNVEV (reference sequence). The CDR3 covers 14 residues. Between the trimmed V and J ends, which lost 0 bases and 8 bases, there was a span of 13 bases. CDR3 nucleotide sequence: TGTGCCAGCAGTTTATCTGGTCTTATAGACACCCAGTACTTC. It is translated as CASSLSGLIDTQYF.

This clonotype was picked up many times. The chain combines TRBV7-3 with TRBJ2-3; 7 bases align to TRBD2. The V and J ends lost 5 bases and 5 bases, in that order; junction bases with no gene match: 10. The CDR3 totals 15 residues. Germline assignment: CDR1 SGHTA and CDR2 FQGTGA. CDR3: CASSAYSGQIDTQYF. Written as DNA, the CDR3 is TGTGCCAGCAGCGCATATAGCGGGCAGATAGATACGCAGTATTTT. Filled out from reference TRBV7-3 and TRBJ2-3, the complete variable domain reads GAGVSQTPSNKVTEKGKYVELRCDPISGHTALYWYRQSLGQGPEFLIYFQGTGAADDSGLPNDRFFAVRPEGSVSTLKIQRTERGDSAVYLCASSAYSGQIDTQYFGPGTRLTVL.

This clonotype was observed once. The chain couples TRBV6-2 or TRBV6-3 to TRBJ2-7, with D tentatively TRBD2 (6 bases). Germline CDR1 MNHEY, CDR2 SVGEGT. V was trimmed by 2 bases and J by 3 bases, leaving 14 bases between them. The CDR3 is made up of 15 amino acids. This CDR3 is CASSYGGQAGYEQYF. The CDR3 region has the DNA TGTGCCAGCAGTTACGGAGGGCAGGCGGGCTACGAGCAGTACTTC.

V and J are TRBV28 and TRBJ2-3, with 7 bases fitting TRBD1. Germline lookup yields CDR1 MDHEN and CDR2 SYDVKM. Trimming removed 6 bases from V and 4 bases from J; junction bases left unmatched: 4. This CDR3 has 13 residues. CDR3 sequence reads: CASRTGVADTQYF. The CDR3 nucleotides are TGTGCCAGCAGAACAGGGGTGGCAGATACGCAGTATTTT. The full variable domain, completed using reference TRBV28 and TRBJ2-3, is DVKVTQSSRYLVKRTGEKVFLECVQDMDHENMFWYRQDPGLGLRLIYFSYDVKMKEKGDIPEGYSVSREKKERFSLILESASTNQTSMYLCASRTGVADTQYFGPGTRLTVL.

The rearrangement joins TRBV7-6 to TRBJ2-2, with 9 bases fitting TRBD1. Germline V lookup: CDR1 SGHVS, CDR2 FNYEAQ. The CDR3 has 15 residues. After removal of 4 bases from V and 7 bases from J, the junction contained 7 bases not matched to a gene. The CDR3 protein is CASSSRTGEGGELFF. The CDR3 DNA reads as TGTGCCAGCAGCTCGAGGACAGGGGAGGGCGGGGAGCTGTTTTTT.

This clonotype was counted between two and nine times. The chain uses TRBV20-1 and TRBJ2-5; 13 bases agree with TRBD2. J was trimmed by 7 bases and V by 6 bases; bases with no gene match: 8. The CDR3 loop spans 14 amino acids. The germline CDR1 and CDR2 sequences are DFQATT and SNEGSKA (reference sequence). CDR3 sequence reads: CSAPGLAGFGTQYF. CDR3 sequence (DNA): TGCAGTGCGCCGGGACTAGCGGGATTCGGGACCCAGTACTTC.

This clonotype was detected many times. The chain recombines TRBV6-1 with TRBJ2-7; no reliable D call. The CDR3 spans 13 residues. V was cut by 5 bases and J by 3 bases, with 11 bases left in between. Germline V gene lookup returns CDR1 MNHNS and CDR2 SASEGT. The CDR3 spells CASSLKANYEQYF. The DNA for the CDR3 is TGTGCCAGCAGTTTAAAAGCGAACTACGAGCAGTACTTC.

This clonotype was seen ten or more times. The chain joins TRBV7-9 to TRBJ2-4; D is unclear. The CDR3 covers 15 residues. V gave up 2 bases and J gave up 6 bases, with 14 bases separating them. The germline gives CDR1 SEHNR, CDR2 FQNEAQ (reference sequence). The CDR3 reads CASSLPDLRPNIQYF. As DNA, the CDR3 is TGTGCCAGCAGCTTACCAGACCTACGGCCAAACATTCAGTACTTC.